The present T cell receptor beta chain was sequenced within a study of siplizumab effects on memory and regulatory T cells. Study results and caveats: Roughly 80-95% of dividing CD4+ or CD8+ clones were without an attributable naive or memory phenotype. Some alloreactive sequences were traceable to unstimulated CD4+ memory cells, and siplizumab significantly reduced them.

Here immunoSEQ multiplex PCR was the method, and the copy in TCRdb shows in-frame clones only, minus some. This table holds roughly 100,000 clones, 85% to 95% found once. A note on this clone: The antigen is unknown.

The CDR3 extends over 14 amino acids. Per germline, CDR1 SGHAT and CDR2 FQDESV (reference sequence). V dropped 5 bases and J dropped 3 bases, with 14 bases sitting between them. The chain recombines TRBV11-1 with TRBJ2-7; D might be TRBD1 or TRBD2, each matching 5 bases. The sequenced sample was non-Treg CD4+ T cells sorted from blood. This clonotype was sampled from a human donor in good health. Written as DNA, the CDR3 is TGTGCCAGCAGCCAAGACGGGACCGACTACGAGCAGTACTTC. Amino acids: CASSQDGTDYEQYF.